Here is one T cell receptor beta chain with its context. This clonotype has just a few counts. No antigen is known for it. No much larger clone is present one base from it, and per-base qualities are unavailable. The TCR beta CDR3 regions were amplified from the RNA transcripts. A first-round RT-PCR of the TCR CDR3 used the HTBI primer set with the Qiagen OneStep RT-PCR kit. A second multiplex PCR round built the libraries, followed by size selection and purification. Paired-end sequencing of the libraries was performed with 100 bp reads on an Illumina HiSeq2000. Turning to the authors' computational methods: Raw data were processed with SOAPnuke, discarding reads with adapters, uncalled bases, mean Phred below 15, or no exact constant-primer or identifier match. COPE v1.2.5 was used to merge high-quality paired reads, and clonotypes were defined as unique nucleotide sequences. MiTCR v1.1 was used to align the clonotypes against IMGT TRBV, TRBD and TRBJ reference segments. Only V-J combinations with frequency above 0.0001, covering 99.2% of repertoires, were analysed. A TCS score was defined as the ratio of F50 (clonal expansion) to E x V (chaos), with BLOSUM62-based TCRdist applied between CDR3 peptides within each V-J. Welch's t-statistics and random forest reduced roughly 530 V-J features to roughly 13, which were used in a naive Bayes classifier (R e1071). TCRdb took the public reads, trimmed them with fastp at Q25, ran MiXCR for clone calling and kept in-frame beta chains. Records with the same CDR3 protein are collapsed into one entry carrying the most frequent genes and DNA. What appears here as the V and J calls and clone size reflects TCRdb's work, not the paper's. The sample table records fewer than 110,000 distinct CDR3 sequences; about a sixth of these occur just once. 40% to 50% of the sample goes to the ten largest clones.

A patient counted as having stable Graves' hyperthyroidism if no progression to ophthalmopathy occurred over 18 months of follow-up. Hyperthyroidism patients were newly diagnosed, had a disease duration of under 2 months, and were aged 18 to 65 years. Any patient with an uncontrolled infection, another autoimmune disease, pregnancy or lactation was excluded. Diagnoses relied on clinical symptoms, serum thyroxine and TRAb, thyroid ultrasound and orbital computed tomography. PBMCs were isolated from 7.5 to 10 ml of fresh peripheral blood by Ficoll-Paque density gradient centrifugation. Total RNA was extracted with Trizol reagent, and quality was checked on an Agilent 2100 Bioanalyzer. From the germline V gene, CDR1 is MGHDK and CDR2 is SYGVNS. The junction shows trimming of 6 bases on V and 0 bases on J, and the gene matches do not reach 14 bases of it. The CDR3, cysteine through phenylalanine, is 17 amino acids long. This entry keeps only the CDR3 DNA: 51 bases, framed from base 1.

The sample is drawn from a study of T cells in Graves' hyperthyroidism and ophthalmopathy (dated by TCRdb to between 2018 and 2021). The study in broad terms: Peripheral blood was sampled at the time of initial diagnosis, prior to any treatment. A discovery cohort of approximately 97 patients, approximately 45 with Graves' ophthalmopathy and 55 to 60 with stable Graves' hyperthyroidism, was used to find distinguishing TCR V-J signatures. Prospective prediction of ophthalmopathy was tested in an independent validation cohort consisting of under 20 hyperthyroidism patients and 15 or so patients who later progressed to ophthalmopathy. The 90 to 100 discovery patients were randomly split 7:3 into training and test sets. In six Graves' hyperthyroidism patients, the study also compared T-cell repertoires from thyroid tissue with T-cell repertoires from blood. Following sampling, methimazole starting at 30 mg daily was given to hyperthyroidism patients, and high-dose intravenous methylprednisolone was given to ophthalmopathy patients. TCR Vbeta CDR3 sequencing of roughly 140 peripheral blood samples (43 ophthalmopathy, about 75 hyperthyroidism and roughly 17 progressor patients) is reported in the paper.

What the authors observed across the whole study: In validation, the model predicted progression to ophthalmopathy a median of about 6.8 months before onset, with approximately 71% sensitivity and just under 75% specificity. Most expanded thyroid clonotypes (frequency above 0.001) were also found in blood, which suggests that blood repertoires may mirror thyroid immune responses. A 13 V-J signature model separated ophthalmopathy from stable hyperthyroidism, with over 85% sensitivity and around 84% specificity in cross-validation and 80%/75% in testing. Sample size was not statistically predetermined, and blinding of investigators to group allocation was not performed.

Recombination linked TRBV25-1 to TRBJ2-7; the central 7 bases match TRBD1. Sequences were obtained from blood. This sequence was found in a woman aged 45-65 years with Graves' hyperthyroidism. The DNA sequence is given as TGTGCCAGCAGGGCCTTACCTCCCCGGGACAGCTCCTACGAGCAGTACTTC. This codes for CASRALPPRDSSYEQYF.